The rows below give T cell receptor beta chains drawn from one sample of a study of beta chain features in type 1 diabetes. Profiling relied on immunoSEQ multiplex PCR, and the TCRdb table lists in-frame clones only, not all of them. Found here are roughly 370,000 clones, approximately 14% of them singletons; the top ten hold 0.03% to 0.04%. Sample: naive CD4+ T cells from blood. All receptors come from a man younger than 40 in good health. CDR3s include the opening cysteine and the closing phenylalanine or tryptophan. A D gene is named only where the DNA matches it firmly. Size is omitted from some rows. Given values are once, few, many or a class for expanded clones.

D	V	J	size	DNA	CDR3
NA	TRBV2	TRBJ2-7	few	TGTGCCAGTAACGATGCGGTCAGCCTAACCTACGAGCAGTACTTC	CASNDAVSLTYEQYF
NA	TRBV7-6	TRBJ1-1	few	TGTGCCAGCAGCTTGGGACAGAACACTGAAGCTTTCTTT	CASSLGQNTEAFF
NA	TRBV18	TRBJ1-4	NA	TGTGCCAGCTCACCCAGGGCTGGGCAGCTCGATGAAAAACTGTTTTTT	CASSPRAGQLDEKLFF
NA	TRBV9	TRBJ1-3	NA	TGTGCCAGCAGCGTTACTGGAAACACCATATATTTT	CASSVTGNTIYF
NA	TRBV9	TRBJ2-5	few	TGTGCCAGCAGCGTATGGATCCTCCAAGAGACCCAGTACTTC	CASSVWILQETQYF
NA	TRBV7-2	TRBJ2-7	NA	TGTGCCAGCAGCTTAACTGCAGGGGAAACCTACGAGCAGTACTTC	CASSLTAGETYEQYF
NA	TRBV18	TRBJ2-5	NA	TGTGCCAGCTCACCGGGGGAAGAGACCCAGTACTTC	CASSPGEETQYF
NA	TRBV6-5	TRBJ2-1	few	TGTGCCAGCCAACCGCCGTACCACGATGAGCAGTTCTTC	CASQPPYHDEQFF
NA	TRBV6-5	TRBJ2-7	few	TGTGCCAGCAGTTACAGCCGGGGCCTCCAGTACGAGCAGTACTTC	CASSYSRGLQYEQYF
TRBD2	TRBV9	TRBJ2-1	NA	TGTGCCAGCAGCGCGCAGGGACTAGCGGACAATGAGCAGTTCTTC	CASSAQGLADNEQFF
NA	TRBV18	TRBJ2-1	NA	TGTGCCAGCTCACCACCAAGGGGTGAGCAGTTCTTC	CASSPPRGEQFF
NA	TRBV7-8	TRBJ2-3	NA	TGTGCCAGCAGCTTATCCCCTACAAGAGATACGCAGTATTTT	CASSLSPTRDTQYF
NA	TRBV29-1	TRBJ1-2	NA	TGCAGCGATTTGGGTGGCAGTGGCTACACCTTC	CSDLGGSGYTF
TRBD1	TRBV9	TRBJ2-3	NA	TGTGCCAGCAGCTCCCGAAGACAGGGGGCAACGCAGTATTTT	CASSSRRQGATQYF
NA	TRBV19	TRBJ2-5	NA	TGTGCCAGCCGTTCAGGGTCCCAAGAGACCCAGTACTTC	CASRSGSQETQYF
NA	TRBV25-1	TRBJ1-4	few	TGTGCCAGCAGCTCCGGGACGGATAATGAAAAACTGTTTTTT	CASSSGTDNEKLFF
NA	TRBV2	TRBJ2-6	few	TGTGCCAGCAGTGATTGGAGGGCTGGGGCCAACGTCCTGACTTTC	CASSDWRAGANVLTF
NA	TRBV23-1	TRBJ1-1	NA	TGCGCCAGCAGTCAATCCGGGTTCGAGAACACTGAAGCTTTCTTT	CASSQSGFENTEAFF
NA	TRBV4-1	TRBJ2-3	NA	TGCGCCAGCAGCCAAAGCGGTAGCACAGATACGCAGTATTTT	CASSQSGSTDTQYF
NA	TRBV15	TRBJ1-5	NA	TGTGCCACCAGCAGAGTTAGGTTCCAGGGCCATCAGCCCCAGCATTTT	CATSRVRFQGHQPQHF
NA	TRBV11-2	TRBJ2-4	NA	TGTGCCAGCAGCCCCGGTGGCATTCAGTACTTC	CASSPGGIQYF
NA	TRBV9	TRBJ2-3	few	TGTGCCAGCAGCCCCATGGGCCTCACAGATACGCAGTATTTT	CASSPMGLTDTQYF
NA	TRBV5-4	TRBJ2-5	NA	TGTGCCAGCAGCACCTATGCGAAAGAGACCCAGTACTTC	CASSTYAKETQYF
NA	TRBV2	TRBJ2-5	NA	TGTGCCAGCAGTGGAGAGACTGAAGAGACCCAGTACTTC	CASSGETEETQYF
NA	TRBV10-3	TRBJ2-3	NA	TGTGCCATCTCCGGCGCCACGACGGATACGCAGTATTTT	CAISGATTDTQYF
TRBD2	TRBV15	TRBJ2-3	NA	TGTGCCACCAGCCCGTTAGCGGGGTCCACAGATACGCAGTATTTT	CATSPLAGSTDTQYF
NA	TRBV11-3	TRBJ2-1	NA	TGTGCCAGCAGCTCTAGAGGGGCTAGCCGAGGTTACAATGAGCAGTTCTTC	CASSSRGASRGYNEQFF
NA	TRBV9	TRBJ2-6	few	TGTGCCAGCAGCGGACCACCGATCTCTGGGGCCAACGTCCTGACTTTC	CASSGPPISGANVLTF
NA	TRBV5-4	TRBJ2-3	NA	TGTGCCAGCAGCCCGTGGGGAAGAGATACGCAGTATTTT	CASSPWGRDTQYF
NA	TRBV10-3	TRBJ2-4	NA	TGTGCCATCAGTGACCCACTAGGCGCCAGGTTGAACAAAAACATTCAGTACTTC	CAISDPLGARLNKNIQYF
NA	TRBV30	TRBJ1-2	NA	TGTGCCTGGAGTGTCGGACCCTATGGCTACACCTTC	CAWSVGPYGYTF
TRBD2	TRBV29-1	TRBJ2-3	NA	TGCAGCGTTGTCGGTAGCGGGAGGGCGGGGACGCAGTATTTT	CSVVGSGRAGTQYF
NA	TRBV14	TRBJ2-1	few	TGTGCCAGCAGCCAATCGTGGGAGCGGGCCTACAATGAGCAGTTCTTC	CASSQSWERAYNEQFF
NA	TRBV29-1	TRBJ1-1	NA	TGCAGCGTCCACCCCTCGCCCGGCGGTGAAGCTTTCTTT	CSVHPSPGGEAFF
TRBD1	TRBV7-2	TRBJ2-1	NA	TGTGCCAGCAGCTACAGACAGGGGTCGAATGAGCAGTTCTTC	CASSYRQGSNEQFF
TRBD2	TRBV7-9	TRBJ2-1	many	TGTGCCAGCAGCTTGATTAGCGGGGGCAACAATGAGCAGTTCTTC	CASSLISGGNNEQFF
TRBD2	TRBV9	TRBJ2-1	few	TGTGCCAGCAGCGTTGGACTAGTCTACTTATACAATGAGCAGTTCTTC	CASSVGLVYLYNEQFF
NA	TRBV5-4	TRBJ2-3	NA	TGTGCCAGCAGCTTGGCCGCACTGGGTACGCAGTATTTT	CASSLAALGTQYF
TRBD2	TRBV28	TRBJ2-5	NA	TGTGCCAGCAGATTGCGGGAGGGAATCGTTAGTGTGGAGACCCAGTACTTC	CASRLREGIVSVETQYF
NA	TRBV7-3	TRBJ2-1	NA	TGTGCCAGCAGCAAACGTCCAGGTTCCTACAATGAGCAGTTCTTC	CASSKRPGSYNEQFF
NA	TRBV7-6	TRBJ2-1	NA	TGTGCCAGCAGCTCTGGCAGTTACAATGAGCAGTTCTTC	CASSSGSYNEQFF
TRBD1	TRBV4-3	TRBJ2-1	few	TGCGCCAGCAGCTCACGGACAGGAACGGGGAATGAGCAGTTCTTC	CASSSRTGTGNEQFF
NA	TRBV6-5	TRBJ2-3	few	TGTGCCAGCGATACGCAGTATTTT	CASDTQYF
NA	TRBV5-1	TRBJ1-6	NA	TGCGCCAGCAGCTTGGAGGGCCTGAGCTCCTATAATTCACCCCTCCACTTT	CASSLEGLSSYNSPLHF
TRBD2	TRBV12-5	TRBJ2-1	few	TGTGCTAGTGGTACCTACCTAGCGGGGGGGATCGTGCAGTTCTTC	CASGTYLAGGIVQFF
NA	TRBV15	TRBJ1-4	NA	TGTGCCACCAGCTATGAGGGGACTGCAACTAATGAAAAACTGTTTTTT	CATSYEGTATNEKLFF
NA	TRBV5-4	TRBJ2-1	NA	TGTGCCAGCAGCCCGGGTCCCGGAAATGAGCAGTTCTTC	CASSPGPGNEQFF
TRBD1	TRBV5-4	TRBJ1-2	few	TGTGCCAGCAGCCTCCTGACAGGGGGGGATGGCTACACCTTC	CASSLLTGGDGYTF
NA	TRBV6-6	TRBJ2-1	few	TGTGCCAGCACCGCGACTAGATATGAGCAGTTCTTC	CASTATRYEQFF
NA	TRBV7-2	TRBJ1-1	NA	TGTGCCAGCAGCTACCAAGCAGGGGACACTGAAGCTTTCTTT	CASSYQAGDTEAFF
TRBD1	TRBV29-1	TRBJ1-1	NA	TGCAGCGCCGTGCGACAGGGGCCCACTGAAGCTTTCTTT	CSAVRQGPTEAFF
NA	TRBV29-1	TRBJ1-2	few	TGCAGCGCTTTAAGCAATCGCTATGGCTACACCTTC	CSALSNRYGYTF
TRBD2	TRBV7-2	TRBJ2-2	few	TGTGCCAGCAGCTCCGTAATTAGCGGGGTGAACACCGGGGAGCTGTTTTTT	CASSSVISGVNTGELFF
NA	TRBV9	TRBJ1-2	NA	TGTGCCAGCAGCGGTCCAGAGGGGTTCCGGTACACCTTC	CASSGPEGFRYTF
NA	TRBV20-1	TRBJ2-5	few	TGCAGTGCTAGTATGGAGACCCAGTACTTC	CSASMETQYF
NA	TRBV25-1	TRBJ2-5	few	TGTGCCAGCAGTGTCAGTTGGGGGGACCAAGAGACCCAGTACTTC	CASSVSWGDQETQYF